The subject of this entry is one T cell receptor (beta chain). Its antigen is unidentified. CDR1 is LNHDA, CDR2 SQIVND, per germline (reference sequence). This CDR3 region has 13 residues. Trimming pared 5 bases from V and 4 bases from J, leaving 12 bases between. This sample was included in a study of PD-L1 blockade in urothelial cancer. The study's findings and limits: Durable benefit accompanied greater 3-week expansion of tumor-associated blood clones.

The table came from immunoSEQ multiplex PCR; TCRdb's copy has only in-frame clones and leaves some out. The data hold about 120,000 clones, with roughly 88% observed a single time. Time point reported: peripheral blood 6 weeks after treatment start. The chain uses TRBV19 and TRBJ2-7, with D possibly being TRBD2 (6 bases). The starting material was PBMCs, obtained around atezolizumab (anti-PD-L1) treatment. This receptor was taken from a man aged 50 or older with urothelial cancer. CDR3 protein: CASSPGGVYEQYF. The CDR3 nucleotides are TGTGCCAGTAGTCCTGGAGGGGTTTACGAGCAGTACTTC.